Each of the 20 T cell receptor beta chains below was sequenced from the same sample in a study of blood T cells in healthy people across ages. Combining a sample-barcoded 5' primer with a J-beta primer mix, a second PCR ran for about 7 to 12 cycles. TCRdb called the 5' RACE reads again in MiXCR, with one record for every CDR3 protein. The sample gives fewer than 2 million distinct CDR3 sequences, around 42% of which show up once; roughly 23% is in the top ten. The sequencing input was blood. Source of these receptors: a human donor in good health.

V usage is TRBV10-3 and J usage is TRBJ2-1, with TRBD2 matching over 11 bases. The V segment lost 4 bases and the J segment 5 bases; nucleotides outside the gene matches: 1. There are 14 residues in the CDR3. Germline CDR1 and CDR2: ENHRY and SYGVKD. The CDR3 DNA follows: TGTGCCATCAGTGCGGGACTAGCGGACAATGAGCAGTTCTTC. Amino acid sequence: CAISAGLADNEQFF.

V gene TRBV5-4 combines with J gene TRBJ1-1, with D possibly TRBD1 on 6 matching bases. Between the trimmed V and J ends, which lost 3 bases and 0 bases, there was a span of 12 bases. The CDR3 sequence is 15 residues long. Germline V lookup: CDR1 SGHNT, CDR2 YYREEE (reference sequence). Here the CDR3 reads CASSSPGTLNTEAFF. In nucleotides, the CDR3 is TGTGCCAGCAGCTCGCCCGGGACATTGAACACTGAAGCTTTCTTT. Full variable domain (missing parts from reference TRBV5-4 and TRBJ1-1): ETGVTQSPTHLIKTRGQQVTLRCSSQSGHNTVSWYQQALGQGPQFIFQYYREEENGRGNFPPRFSGLQFPNYSSELNVNALELDDSALYLCASSSPGTLNTEAFFGQGTRLTVV.

This chain joins TRBV7-2 and TRBJ2-7, with no clear D. V lost 6 bases and J lost 6, with 15 bases in between. Germline assignment: CDR1 SGHTA and CDR2 FQGNSA. The CDR3 covers 13 residues. The CDR3 bases are TGTACCAGCAGGTCCGGCTCGACGGGCGAGCAGTACTTC. Translating gives CTSRSGSTGEQYF.

The chain carries TRBV11-2 and TRBJ2-3, with a weak D call TRBD1 (5 bases). The CDR3 has 16 amino acids. V was pared by 0 bases and J by 8 bases, with 18 bases between. The germline CDR1 and CDR2 sequences are SGHAT and FQNNGV. The CDR3, as DNA: TGTGCCAGCAGCTTAGAGAAGGGGTGGAGTCTCGGTACGCAGTATTTT. It yields the protein CASSLEKGWSLGTQYF.

This clonotype has more than one count but fewer than ten. The rearrangement joins TRBV10-3 to TRBJ2-6, with TRBD1 matching over 11 bases. V lost 9 bases and J lost 0; bases outside the gene matches: 10. In germline, CDR1 is ENHRY, CDR2 SYGVKD. The CDR3 contains 18 residues. The CDR3 coding sequence is TGTGCCATACGCTCCGGGACAGGGGGAATCTCTGGGGCCAACGTCCTGACTTTC. Translated, it gives CAIRSGTGGISGANVLTF.

V and J are TRBV20-1 and TRBJ2-7, with 7 bases aligning to TRBD1. The V gene's germline CDR1 is DFQATT and CDR2 SNEGSKA (reference sequence). The V gene end was trimmed by 8 bases and the J gene end by 0 bases; junction bases not matched to a gene: 7. The CDR3 contains 13 residues. The CDR3 sequence: CSHRDRASYEQYF. CDR3 nucleotides: TGCAGTCATCGGGACAGAGCCTCCTACGAGCAGTACTTC.

This chain connects TRBV2 to TRBJ1-2; D perhaps matches TRBD1 (5 bases). V lost 6 bases, J lost 8 bases, and 19 bases lay in between. The germline V gene has CDR1 SNHLY and CDR2 FYNNEI. The CDR3 extends over 14 amino acids. For the CDR3, the DNA is TGTGCCAGCAGCCAAATACAGGTCTCTATGGGCTACACCTTC. Encoded protein: CASSQIQVSMGYTF.

The chain combines TRBV5-1 with TRBJ2-7, with 7 nucleotides matching TRBD1. V shed 4 bases, J shed 0 bases, and the junction held 10 bases outside the gene matches. CDR1 and CDR2 from the germline V gene are SGHRS and YFSETQ. CDR3 length: 16 amino acids. The CDR3 sequence: CASSLSSGDSSYEQYF. CDR3 coding DNA: TGCGCCAGCAGCCTTTCCTCAGGGGACAGCTCCTACGAGCAGTACTTC.

This clonotype is a singleton in its sample. The chain carries TRBV11-3 and TRBJ2-4, with a weak D call TRBD2 (5 bases). Germline loops: CDR1 SGHNT, CDR2 YENEEA. With 2 bases removed from V and 1 base from J, the gap between germline ends came to 9 bases. CDR3 length equals 15 residues. The CDR3 loop is CASSLPGSAKNIQYF. Here the CDR3 DNA reads TGTGCCAGCAGCTTACCGGGGTCTGCCAAAAACATTCAGTACTTC. Full variable domain (missing parts from reference TRBV11-3 and TRBJ2-4): EAGVVQSPRYKIIEKKQPVAFWCNPISGHNTLYWYLQNLGQGPELLIRYENEEAVDDSQLPKDRFSAERLKGVDSTLKIQPAELGDSAVYLCASSLPGSAKNIQYFGAGTRLSVL.

This clonotype was seen more than once but under ten times. V is TRBV7-9 and J is TRBJ2-2; D remains unclear. The germline CDR1 and CDR2 sequences are SEHNR and FQNEAQ (reference sequence). The CDR3 loop spans 12 amino acids. The V gene lost 7 bases and the J gene lost 9 bases, with 12 bases spanning the gap. CDR3 in amino acids: CASTVSRRELFF. CDR3 DNA: TGTGCCAGCACGGTGTCCAGGAGGGAGCTGTTTTTT.

The J gene is TRBJ1-2, the V gene TRBV6-5; a weak D match, TRBD1 (5 bases). The CDR3 has 12 amino acids. Germline CDR1 is MNHEY and CDR2 is SVGAGI. V dropped 9 bases and J dropped 4 bases, with 12 bases sitting between them. The CDR3 DNA is TGTGCCAGTGCGGGGAGGGGCTATGGCTACACCTTC. Translation gives CASAGRGYGYTF.

At least ten counts were recorded for this clonotype. The chain is built from TRBV29-1 and TRBJ2-6; unclear D gene. The germline V and J ends were trimmed by 4 bases and 4 bases, with 8 bases remaining between them. CDR1 and CDR2 (germline): SQVTM, ANQGSEA. The CDR3 is 13 residues long. The CDR3 nucleotides read TGCAGCGTTGGGGCTAGGGGGGCCAACGTCCTGACTTTC. It yields the protein CSVGARGANVLTF.

As for this clonotype: A single base separates this from a much larger clone, so it may be a read error. The chain links TRBV2 to TRBJ2-7; 8 bases agree with TRBD2. CDR1 is SNHLY and CDR2 is FYNNEI in the germline V gene. The J segment lost 7 bases and the V segment lost 6 bases, leaving 14 bases of the junction unmatched. CDR3 length equals 15 residues. CDR3 coding DNA: TGTGCCAGCAGAACACGGGGGGGACTCAACAATGAGCAGTACTTC. Its translation: CASRTRGGLNNEQYF.

Ten or more counts support this clonotype. The V and J genes are TRBV21-1 and TRBJ2-7. TRBV21-1 is an annotated pseudogene. The CDR3 contains 14 residues. The CDR3 protein is CASSKAWICYEQYF. As DNA, the CDR3 is TGTGCCAGCAGCAAAGCCTGGATCTGCTATGAGCAGTACTTC.

The chain combines TRBV10-3 with TRBJ1-2; tentatively, D is TRBD1 (6 bases). The V and J ends lost 7 bases and 4 bases respectively, with 13 bases between them. Germline CDR1 ENHRY, CDR2 SYGVKD. The CDR3 covers 13 residues. The CDR3 sequence is CAITDDRSYGYTF. In nucleotides, the CDR3 is TGTGCCATCACCGACGACAGGAGCTATGGCTACACCTTC.

V and J are TRBV28 and TRBJ2-1, with D perhaps assigned TRBD1 or TRBD2 (5 bases each). V was shortened by 2 bases and J by 8 bases, with 10 bases between the two germline ends. The CDR3 runs 13 residues. Germline CDR1 is MDHEN and CDR2 is SYDVKM. The CDR3 nucleotides are TGTGCCAGCAGTTTAAACAGGAGGTATGAGCAGTTCTTC. Encoded protein: CASSLNRRYEQFF.

This chain joins TRBV11-2 and TRBJ1-2; weak D call: TRBD1 (5 bases). The CDR3 is 16 amino acids. Germline V gene sequence: CDR1 SGHAT, CDR2 FQNNGV. Trimming left V 5 bases short and J 5 bases short, with 21 bases between. The CDR3 loop reads CASSPNRGLVGYGYTF. As DNA, the CDR3 is TGTGCCAGCAGCCCTAACCGGGGCCTAGTCGGGTATGGCTACACCTTC.

The chain combines TRBV29-1 with TRBJ2-3; TRBD2 might be the D (5 bases). V lost 3 bases to trimming and J lost 6 bases, with 10 bases between them. CDR1 and CDR2 (germline): SQVTM, ANQGSEA. The CDR3 has 12 amino acids. Here the CDR3 DNA reads TGCAGCGTTGATTTCGGGGAGGATACGCAGTATTTT. It is translated as CSVDFGEDTQYF.

This clonotype appeared a few times. This rearrangement joins TRBV7-8 to TRBJ1-6; D gene ambiguous. This CDR3 region has 16 residues. The V gene lost 6 bases and the J gene lost 6 bases, with 18 bases spanning the gap. In germline, CDR1 is SGHVS, CDR2 FQNEAQ. CDR3 DNA sequence: TGTGCCAGCAGGGCACCTACGGACGGGATTAATTCACCCCTCCACTTT. It is translated as CASRAPTDGINSPLHF.

At least ten counts were recorded for this clonotype. The CDR3 here is CAITKTGSSYEQYF. CDR3 nucleotides: TGTGCCATCACAAAGACAGGTAGCTCCTACGAGCAGTACTTC. V gene TRBV10-3 combines with J gene TRBJ2-7, with a tentative D call TRBD1 (6 bases). V was cut by 7 bases and J by 0 bases, with 13 bases left in between. Germline V lookup: CDR1 ENHRY, CDR2 SYGVKD. This CDR3 is built from 14 residues.